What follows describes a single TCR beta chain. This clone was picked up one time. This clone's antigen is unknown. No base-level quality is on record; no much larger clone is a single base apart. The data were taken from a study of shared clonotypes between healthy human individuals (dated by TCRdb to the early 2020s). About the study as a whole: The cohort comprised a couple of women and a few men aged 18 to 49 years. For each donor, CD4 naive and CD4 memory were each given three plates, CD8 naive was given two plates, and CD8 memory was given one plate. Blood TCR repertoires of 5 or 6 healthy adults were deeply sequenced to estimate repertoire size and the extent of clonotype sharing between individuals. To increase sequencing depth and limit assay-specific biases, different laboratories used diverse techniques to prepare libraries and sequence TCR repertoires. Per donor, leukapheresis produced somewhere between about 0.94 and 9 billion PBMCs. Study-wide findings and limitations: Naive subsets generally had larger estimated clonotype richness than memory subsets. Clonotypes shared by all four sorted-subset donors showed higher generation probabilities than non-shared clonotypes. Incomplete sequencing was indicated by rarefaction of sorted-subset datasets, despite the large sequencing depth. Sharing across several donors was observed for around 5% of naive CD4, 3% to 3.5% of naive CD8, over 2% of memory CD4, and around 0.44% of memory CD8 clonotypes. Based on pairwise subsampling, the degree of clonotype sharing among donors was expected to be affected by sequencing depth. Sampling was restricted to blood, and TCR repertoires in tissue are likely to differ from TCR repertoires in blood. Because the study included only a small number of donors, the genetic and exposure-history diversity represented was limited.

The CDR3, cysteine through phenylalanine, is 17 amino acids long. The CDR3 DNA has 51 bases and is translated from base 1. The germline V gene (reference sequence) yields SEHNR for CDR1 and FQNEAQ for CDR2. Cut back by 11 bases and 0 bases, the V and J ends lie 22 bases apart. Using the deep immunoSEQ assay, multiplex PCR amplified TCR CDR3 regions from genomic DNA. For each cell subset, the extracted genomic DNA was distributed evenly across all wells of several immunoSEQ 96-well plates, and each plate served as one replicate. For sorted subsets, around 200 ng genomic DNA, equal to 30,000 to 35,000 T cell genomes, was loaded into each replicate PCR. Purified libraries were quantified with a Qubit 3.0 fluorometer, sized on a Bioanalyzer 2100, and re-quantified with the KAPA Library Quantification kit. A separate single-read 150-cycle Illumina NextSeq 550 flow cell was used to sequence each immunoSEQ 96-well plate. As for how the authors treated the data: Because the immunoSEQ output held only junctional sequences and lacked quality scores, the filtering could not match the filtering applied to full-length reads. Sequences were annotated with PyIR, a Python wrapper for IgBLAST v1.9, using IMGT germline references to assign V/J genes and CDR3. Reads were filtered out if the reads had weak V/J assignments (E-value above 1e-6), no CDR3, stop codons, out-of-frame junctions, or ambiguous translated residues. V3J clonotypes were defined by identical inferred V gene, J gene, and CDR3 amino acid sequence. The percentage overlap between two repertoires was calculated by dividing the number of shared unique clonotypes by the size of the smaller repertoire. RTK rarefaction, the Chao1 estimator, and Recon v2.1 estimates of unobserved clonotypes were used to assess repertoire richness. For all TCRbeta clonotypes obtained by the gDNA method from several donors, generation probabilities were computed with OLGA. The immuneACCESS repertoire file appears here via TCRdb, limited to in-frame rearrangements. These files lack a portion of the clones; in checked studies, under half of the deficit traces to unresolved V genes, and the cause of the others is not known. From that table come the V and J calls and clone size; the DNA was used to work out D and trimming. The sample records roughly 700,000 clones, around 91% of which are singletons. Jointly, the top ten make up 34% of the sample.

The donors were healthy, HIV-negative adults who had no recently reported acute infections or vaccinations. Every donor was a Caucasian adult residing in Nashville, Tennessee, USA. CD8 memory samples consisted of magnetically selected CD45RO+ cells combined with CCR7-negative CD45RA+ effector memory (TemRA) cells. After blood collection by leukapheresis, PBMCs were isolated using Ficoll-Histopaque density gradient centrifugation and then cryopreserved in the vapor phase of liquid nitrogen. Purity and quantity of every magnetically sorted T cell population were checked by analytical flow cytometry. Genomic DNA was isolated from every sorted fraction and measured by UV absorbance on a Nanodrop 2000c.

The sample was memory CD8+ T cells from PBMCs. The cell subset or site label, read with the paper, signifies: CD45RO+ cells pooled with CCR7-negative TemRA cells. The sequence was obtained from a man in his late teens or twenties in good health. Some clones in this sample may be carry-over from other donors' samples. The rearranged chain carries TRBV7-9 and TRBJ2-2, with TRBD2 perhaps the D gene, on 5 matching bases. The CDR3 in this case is CASVGSAGRTNTGELFF. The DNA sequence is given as TGTGCCTCTGTAGGTAGCGCGGGCAGGACGAACACCGGGGAGCTGTTTTTT.